The 2 T cell receptor beta chains below come from one sample, sequenced in a study of T cells in localized non-small cell lung cancer. The data were produced by immunoSEQ multiplex PCR, yet TCRdb's version contains in-frame clones alone and is incomplete. The data hold fewer than 40,000 clones, with about nine tenths observed a single time. The sample in question was peripheral blood, obtained before any cancer treatment. Receptors originate from an older male donor with stage III lung adenocarcinoma.

This chain links TRBV11-2 with TRBJ2-1, with TRBD2 matching 7 bases. Germline V CDR1 and CDR2: SGHAT, FQNNGV. This CDR3 comprises 15 residues. The V and J ends lost 3 bases and 3 bases, in that order; junction bases with no gene match: 5. DNA for the CDR3: TGTGCCAGCAGCTTTAGCGGGCGGCGCTACAATGAGCAGTTCTTC. It codes for CASSFSGRRYNEQFF.

V and J are TRBV5-4 and TRBJ2-7; D gene unclear. Germline CDR1 SGHNT, CDR2 YYREEE (reference sequence). Trimming removed 0 bases at V and 5 bases at J, with 6 bases between. The CDR3 runs to 12 residues. CDR3: CASSLAIHEQYF. For the CDR3, the DNA is TGTGCCAGCAGCTTGGCTATCCACGAGCAGTACTTC.